This record looks at one TCR delta chain sequence and its context. The clone's antigen remains unknown. No much larger clonotype is one base removed from it; base qualities were not supplied. The source of the sample is a study of Vδ1+ human thymocytes (dated by TCRdb to 2016 to 2019). A note on the overall study: As a data resource, the study described the mRNA-level TRG and TRD CDR3 repertoires of highly purified Vdelta1+ thymocytes obtained from young children. Validation of the multiplex-based CDR3 amplicon strategy against 5'RACE-based CDR3 amplicon generation methods had been performed previously. What the research found in general, with its limitations: The thymic TRG and TRD repertoires appeared highly polyclonal, with Gaussian CDR3 length distributions, in contrast to the oligoclonal repertoires of peripheral blood. Despite high sort purity, about 19% of thymic TRD sequences were Vdelta2 (and few Vdelta3), unlike peripheral blood Vdelta1+ controls. No clustering by age or sex was observed, so analyses did not stratify donors by these variables. Many TRG clonotypes were shared between donors (up to roughly 6.9x10^3), whereas TRD repertoires were essentially private (max roughly 120 shared). The use of highly purified populations and single-cell validation was advised by the authors, since misinterpretation of bulk repertoire data could be caused by unexpected Vdelta2 sequences.

CDR1 and CDR2 are read off the germline V gene as TSWWSYY and QGS. V was cut back by 0 bases and J by 3 bases, leaving a gap of 11 bases between them. The CDR3 spans 15 residues, from the cysteine through the phenylalanine. The CDR3 DNA has 45 bases and is translated from base 1. RNA extraction was carried out with the RNeasy mini kit, and reverse transcription was then done using Superscript III. To generate the CDR3 amplicons, a multiplex PCR was run using pooled V-gene forward primers together with a constant-region reverse primer that carried Illumina adaptor overhangs. After gel purification, amplicons were indexed with Nextera index primers over approximately 8 extra PCR cycles and were then purified with AMPure XP beads. Sequencing of libraries was performed on an Illumina MiSeq using paired-end 250 bp reads, dual indexing and a roughly 22% PhiX spike-in. As for how the authors treated the data: Read quality was checked with FastQC, and TRG read pairs were merged using ea-utils fastq-join. Annotation of sequences was performed with IMGT/HighV-QUEST, only productive sequences with unambiguous V-gene assignment were retained, and clonotypes were defined by identical CDR3 sequence. For downstream analysis, VDJtools 1.1.1, tcR 2.2.3, Treemap and vegan Shannon diversity in R 3.4.4 were used. TCRdb reprocessed the public data with the CATT caller; entries with the same nucleotide sequence were combined afterwards. The V and J calls and clone size come from TCRdb's table, not from the authors' own analysis. This sample has around 26,000 delta-chain clones in its table, and 25% to 30% of those were observed once. Roughly 1.6% of the sample is held by the ten biggest clonotypes.

Thymic samples were depleted of alphabeta T cells, then CD3+ TCRVdelta1+ TCRVdelta2- thymocytes were FACS-sorted. The purity of the sorted Vdelta1+ thymocytes was between roughly 98% and 99.6%. Thymic specimens were obtained from roughly eight paediatric patients, aged from 5 days to 15 months, who were undergoing corrective cardiac surgery. The thymic tissue was dispersed, and mononuclear cells were isolated using a Histopaque-1077 density gradient. Staining used anti-TCRVdelta1 clone TS8.2, anti-TCRVdelta2 clone B6, anti-CD3 clone HIT3a and anti-TCRalphabeta clone IP26 antibodies. Recombination joined TRDV1 with TRDJ1; the D gene identity is not certain. The sequenced sample consisted of Vdelta1+ gamma-delta thymocytes from the thymus. This specimen's cell subset or site label, per the study, means: FACS-sorted CD3+ TCRalphabeta- TCRVdelta1+ TCRVdelta2- thymocytes. This sequence originates from a boy under three years old who had congenital heart surgery. CDR3 reads: CALGELERHADKLIF. The sequence in DNA is TGTGCTCTTGGGGAACTAGAGCGCCACGCCGATAAACTCATCTTT.